What follows are 3 T cell receptor beta chains derived from one specimen sequenced in a study of T cell responses to AZD1222 COVID-19 vaccine. The repertoire was sequenced with immunoSEQ multiplex PCR; TCRdb's copy has only in-frame clones and lacks some. Seen here are roughly 98,000 clones, 88% observed once, and the top ten hold about 16%. This material consisted of peripheral blood, taken 28 days after the second AZD1222 dose. The receptors here all came from an adult who received the AZD1222 COVID-19 vaccine.

The chain has TRBV6-1 and TRBJ2-3; the match to TRBD1 covers 7 bases. The germline V gene has CDR1 MNHNS and CDR2 SASEGT. The length of the CDR3 is 14 residues. The J segment lost 4 bases and the V segment lost 3 bases, leaving 4 bases of the junction unmatched. CDR3 amino acids: CASSELDRPDTQYF. The CDR3, as DNA: TGTGCCAGCAGTGAGTTGGACAGGCCAGATACGCAGTATTTT.

The genes are TRBV11-2 and TRBJ2-7; 13 bases match TRBD2. Losses at the gene ends were 5 bases for V and 2 bases for J; bases not matched to a gene: 3. Germline CDR1 and CDR2: SGHAT and FQNNGV. The length of the CDR3 is 15 residues. In DNA, the CDR3 is TGTGCCAGCAGCACTGGACTAGCGGGAGCCTACGAGCAGTACTTC. This sequence encodes CASSTGLAGAYEQYF.

V usage is TRBV5-6 and J usage is TRBJ1-2; 12 nucleotides line up with TRBD1. Germline V CDR1 and CDR2: SGHDT, YYEEEE. J gave up 4 bases and V 4 bases, and 5 bases lay outside the gene matches. This CDR3 has 15 residues. CDR3 loop: CASSIGTGGGYGYTF. The CDR3 region has the DNA TGTGCCAGCAGCATCGGGACAGGGGGCGGCTATGGCTACACCTTC.